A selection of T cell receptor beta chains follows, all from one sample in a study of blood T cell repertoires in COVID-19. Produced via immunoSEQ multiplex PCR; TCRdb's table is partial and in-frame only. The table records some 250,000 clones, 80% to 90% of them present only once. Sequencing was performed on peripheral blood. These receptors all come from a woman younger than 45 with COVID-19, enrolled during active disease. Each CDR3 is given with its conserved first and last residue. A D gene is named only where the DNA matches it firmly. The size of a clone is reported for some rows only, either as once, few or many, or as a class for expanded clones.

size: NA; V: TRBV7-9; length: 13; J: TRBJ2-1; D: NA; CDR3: CAASGSLRHEQFF; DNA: TGTGCCGCCAGCGGGTCCTTGCGCCATGAGCAGTTCTTC
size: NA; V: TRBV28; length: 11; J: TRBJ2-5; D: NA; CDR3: CASSFRETQYF; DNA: TGTGCCAGCAGTTTTCGAGAGACCCAGTACTTC
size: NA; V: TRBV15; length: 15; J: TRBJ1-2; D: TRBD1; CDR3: CATSSAWDSFYGYTF; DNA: TGTGCCACCAGCAGCGCCTGGGACAGTTTTTATGGCTACACCTTC
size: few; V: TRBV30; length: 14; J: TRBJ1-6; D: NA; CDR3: CAWSAGQYNSPLHF; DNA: TGTGCCTGGAGTGCGGGACAATATAATTCACCCCTCCACTTT
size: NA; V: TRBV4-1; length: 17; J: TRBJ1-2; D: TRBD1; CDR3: CASSQEGGQGQGGGYTF; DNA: TGCGCCAGCAGCCAAGAGGGTGGCCAAGGACAGGGCGGTGGCTACACCTTC
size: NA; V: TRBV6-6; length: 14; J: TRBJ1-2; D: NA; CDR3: CASIPPGSPGGYTF; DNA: TGTGCCAGCATCCCCCCCGGTTCCCCGGGGGGCTACACCTTC
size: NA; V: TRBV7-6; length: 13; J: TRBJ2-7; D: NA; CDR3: CASSLAQSYEQYF; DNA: TGTGCCAGCAGCTTAGCACAGTCCTACGAGCAGTACTTC
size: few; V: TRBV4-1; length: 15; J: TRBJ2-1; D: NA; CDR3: CASSQERRDFNEQFF; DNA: TGCGCCAGCAGCCAAGAACGGCGGGACTTCAATGAGCAGTTCTTC
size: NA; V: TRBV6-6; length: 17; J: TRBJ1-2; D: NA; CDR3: CASSPLDWAQFKDGYTF; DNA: TGTGCCAGCAGTCCACTAGATTGGGCCCAGTTTAAGGATGGCTACACCTTC
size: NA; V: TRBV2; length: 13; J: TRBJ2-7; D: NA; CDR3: CASSEAWAYEQYF; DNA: TGTGCCAGCAGTGAAGCGTGGGCGTACGAGCAGTACTTC
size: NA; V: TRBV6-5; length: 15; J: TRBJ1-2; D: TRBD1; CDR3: CASTSPDRQTRGYTF; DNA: TGTGCCAGCACCTCCCCGGACAGGCAAACCCGAGGCTACACCTTC
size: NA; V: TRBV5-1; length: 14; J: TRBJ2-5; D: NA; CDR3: CASSLDRVEETQYF; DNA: TGCGCCAGCAGCTTGGACAGGGTGGAAGAGACCCAGTACTTC
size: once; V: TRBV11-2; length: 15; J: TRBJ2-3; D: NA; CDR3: CASSRNRAYTDTQYF; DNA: TGTGCCAGCAGCCGAAACAGGGCGTACACAGATACGCAGTATTTT
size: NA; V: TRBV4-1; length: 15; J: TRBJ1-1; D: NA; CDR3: CASSHPGRGNTEAFF; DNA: TGCGCCAGCAGCCACCCCGGTAGGGGGAACACTGAAGCTTTCTTT
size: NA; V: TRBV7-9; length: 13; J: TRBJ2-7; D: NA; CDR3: CASSFAGRNEQYF; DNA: TGTGCCAGCAGCTTCGCAGGGCGGAACGAGCAGTACTTC
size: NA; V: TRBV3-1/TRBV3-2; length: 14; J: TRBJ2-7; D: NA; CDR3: CAIPMRAFYYEQYF; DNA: TGTGCAATCCCTATGAGGGCTTTCTACTACGAGCAGTACTTC